These 27 T cell receptor beta chains were all obtained from the same sample, sequenced in a study of T cells in Graves' hyperthyroidism and ophthalmopathy. RNA transcripts served as the template for amplifying TCR beta CDR3 regions. The study used the HTBI primer set for a first-round RT-PCR of the TCR CDR3. TCRdb processed the multiplex PCR reads anew with MiXCR; each CDR3 protein has one entry. The profile shows about 290,000 distinct CDR3 sequences, approximately 16% of them singletons. Sequenced input: blood. The receptor source for this set is a woman aged 45-59 years with Graves' hyperthyroidism that later progressed to Graves' ophthalmopathy.

This clonotype was seen repeatedly, ten times or more. This chain connects TRBV12-3 or TRBV12-4 to TRBJ2-6, with D hard to call. Trimming removed 1 base from V and 0 bases from J, with 13 bases in between. The CDR3 spans 18 residues. The CDR3 DNA reads TGTGCCAGCAGTTTAGAGGTTCTAATGCACTCTGGGGCCAACGTCCTGACTTTC. The encoded protein is CASSLEVLMHSGANVLTF.

This chain connects TRBV7-2 to TRBJ2-7, with D tentatively TRBD2 (6 bases). Germline CDR1 is SGHTA and CDR2 is FQGNSA. V was clipped by 0 bases and J by 2 bases, with 17 bases between them. CDR3 length: 17 amino acids. The CDR3 DNA reads as TGTGCCAGCAGCTTAGCGGCCGGGCTAGCGTTGACCTACGAGCAGTACTTC. Its translation is CASSLAAGLALTYEQYF.

This clonotype has a count of ten or more. CDR3 sequence (DNA): TGTGCCAGCAGTGCATCGCCAGGGGGCTTGACTGAAGCTTTCTTT. This encodes CASSASPGGLTEAFF. The rearrangement links TRBV6-1 to TRBJ1-1; 8 nucleotides line up with TRBD1. Trimming at V came to 4 bases and at J to 5 bases, leaving 9 bases not matched to a gene. Germline assignment: CDR1 MNHNS and CDR2 SASEGT. The CDR3 totals 15 residues.

This clonotype was picked up a small number of times. A much larger clone lies a single base off, so this may be a read error. Likely a read error: the CDR3 ends without its conserved phenylalanine or tryptophan. V is TRBV7-8 and J is TRBJ2-2; D gene uncertain. CDR3 length: 13 residues. Trimming stripped 4 bases from V and 6 bases from J, with 9 bases between. In germline, CDR1 is SGHVS, CDR2 FQNEAQ. The CDR3 loop reads CASSWYGPGELFL. In nucleotides, the CDR3 is TGTGCCAGCAGCTGGTACGGGCCCGGGGAGCTGTTTCTT.

This clonotype was seen many times. The chain is built from TRBV3-1 and TRBJ1-1; D remains ambiguous. Trimming removed 3 bases from V and 3 bases from J, with 8 bases in between. Germline CDR1 reads LGHDT; CDR2 reads YNNKEL (reference sequence). The CDR3 runs 13 residues. CDR3 sequence: CASSQVPYTEAFF. The CDR3 region has the DNA TGTGCCAGCAGCCAGGTGCCCTACACTGAAGCTTTCTTT.

This clonotype was recorded many times. V and J are TRBV4-1 and TRBJ2-1; 9 bases agree with TRBD2. The CDR3 runs to 17 residues. V gave up 1 base and J gave up 2 bases; unmatched junction bases: 6. In germline, CDR1 is MGHRA, CDR2 YSYEKL. The CDR3 here is CASSQAGGRAPYNEQFF. The CDR3 DNA follows: TGCGCCAGCAGCCAAGCGGGCGGGAGGGCCCCCTACAATGAGCAGTTCTTC.

The table lists this clonotype with a few counts. The V gene is TRBV18, the J gene TRBJ2-1, with TRBD2 matching 12 bases. CDR3 size: 19 residues. Germline CDR1 and CDR2: KGHSH and LQKENI. With 4 bases clipped from V and 9 bases from J, the junction kept 19 bases outside the gene matches. The CDR3 sequence is CASSLRSASGRAGPPEQFF. DNA for the CDR3: TGTGCCAGCTCACTCAGGTCGGCTAGCGGGAGGGCCGGTCCCCCTGAGCAGTTCTTC.

This clonotype was observed at least ten times. The V call is TRBV12-3 or TRBV12-4, the J call TRBJ2-1, with D perhaps TRBD2 (7 bases). The CDR3 sequence is 14 residues long. Trimming removed 7 bases at V and 10 bases at J, with 20 bases between. The CDR3 bases are TGTGCCAGCACCCTTCACGGAGAGGGGGGGGAGCAGTTCTTC. Protein: CASTLHGEGGEQFF.

A few counts support this clonotype. The chain links TRBV20-1 to TRBJ1-1; 7 bases are shared with TRBD1. CDR1 DFQATT and CDR2 SNEGSKA come from the germline V gene (reference sequence). The junction had 18 bases not matched to a gene; V was cut back by 7 bases and J by 4 bases. This CDR3 is 16 amino acids long. The CDR3 protein is CSVLASDRGGFTEAFF. In nucleotides, the CDR3 is TGCAGTGTTCTGGCTTCTGATCGAGGGGGCTTCACTGAAGCTTTCTTT.

There are many counts of this clonotype. The chain has TRBV20-1 and TRBJ2-7; 10 positions agree with TRBD2. The germline gives CDR1 DFQATT, CDR2 SNEGSKA (reference sequence). The V segment lost 7 bases and the J segment 5 bases; nucleotides outside the gene matches: 8. This CDR3 has 13 amino acids. This chain's CDR3 is CSGSLAGADEQYF. As DNA, the CDR3 is TGCAGTGGGTCGCTAGCGGGAGCTGACGAGCAGTACTTC.

This clonotype appeared many times. The rearrangement links TRBV20-1 to TRBJ2-5; D might be TRBD1 (5 bases). The CDR3 extends over 14 amino acids. Trimming cost V 1 base and J 5 bases, with 14 bases left between them. Per the germline V gene, CDR1 is DFQATT and CDR2 is SNEGSKA (reference sequence). The DNA of the CDR3 is TGCAGTGCTAGAGCCCCCCTGGCAGGGGAGACCCAGTACTTC. Amino acid sequence: CSARAPLAGETQYF.

This clonotype has a count of ten or more. The chain has TRBV5-1 and TRBJ2-7; 7 bases line up with TRBD1. CDR1 is SGHRS and CDR2 is YFSETQ in the germline V gene. V was clipped by 0 bases and J by 9 bases; unmatched bases: 6. CDR3 length: 13 residues. Here the CDR3 reads CASSLEIRDRQYF. DNA of the CDR3: TGCGCCAGCAGCTTGGAGATTCGGGACAGGCAGTACTTC.

This clonotype was recorded many times. The chain joins TRBV28 to TRBJ1-5; the D is unclear. The CDR3 extends over 12 amino acids. The V and J ends lost 9 bases and 5 bases respectively, with 11 bases between them. Germline values: CDR1 MDHEN, CDR2 SYDVKM. CDR3 region: CASSENYQPQHF. Written as DNA, the CDR3 is TGTGCCAGTTCAGAGAACTATCAGCCCCAGCATTTT.

The chain uses TRBV20-1 and TRBJ1-1, with 7 positions matching TRBD1. The germline gives CDR1 DFQATT, CDR2 SNEGSKA (reference sequence). CDR3 length: 10 amino acids. The CDR3 region has the DNA TGCAGACCAGGGGGCACTGAAGCTTTCTTT. It specifies CRPGGTEAFF.

This clonotype appeared many times. The chain employs TRBV5-1 and TRBJ1-1, with no clear D. Trimming shortened V by 4 bases and J by 1 base, and 11 bases separated the two germline ends. Germline-derived CDR1 and CDR2 are SGHRS and YFSETQ. This CDR3 comprises 14 residues. This CDR3 is CASSPGFSNTEAFF. The CDR3 DNA reads TGCGCCAGCAGCCCCGGTTTTTCGAACACTGAAGCTTTCTTT.

The V gene is TRBV29-1, the J gene TRBJ1-1, with no clear D. The germline V gene has CDR1 SQVTM and CDR2 ANQGSEA. CDR3 length equals 12 residues. The CDR3 is CSAEQQNTEAFF. Here the CDR3 DNA reads TGCAGTGCCGAACAGCAGAACACTGAAGCTTTCTTT.

This clonotype has more than one count but fewer than ten. V gene TRBV5-4 combines with J gene TRBJ2-1; TRBD2 matches 9 bases. CDR1 is SGHNT and CDR2 is YYREEE in the germline V gene (reference sequence). The CDR3 loop spans 15 amino acids. V was clipped by 2 bases and J by 3 bases; unmatched bases: 3. The CDR3 DNA reads as TGTGCCAGCAGCTTAGGGACTAGCTTCTACAATGAGCAGTTCTTC. Protein product: CASSLGTSFYNEQFF.

The rearrangement uses TRBV19 and TRBJ1-6; D is uncertain. The germline gives CDR1 LNHDA, CDR2 SQIVND (reference sequence). V lost 3 bases and J lost 6, with 3 bases in between. The CDR3 is made up of 12 amino acids. The CDR3 spells CASSIGNSPLHF. The CDR3 bases are TGTGCCAGTAGTATCGGTAATTCACCCCTCCACTTT.

This clonotype turned up a few times. Being one base from a much bigger clone, this may be a read error. V is TRBV5-1 and J is TRBJ1-1; 7 bases match TRBD1. V lost 2 bases and J lost 5; bases outside the gene matches: 9. Germline V lookup: CDR1 SGHRS, CDR2 YFSETQ. The CDR3 is made up of 15 amino acids. In DNA form, the CDR3 reads TGCGCCAGCAGCTTTTTCGCAGGGGGGAATACTGAAGCTTTCTTT. Translating gives CASSFFAGGNTEAFF.

A note on this clonotype: A read error may produce the germline difference seen at one junction end. The rearrangement uses TRBV20-1 and TRBJ2-3; 11 bases map to TRBD2. Germline-derived CDR1 and CDR2 are DFQATT and SNEGSKA (reference sequence). The CDR3 has 16 residues. CDR3 amino acids: CSANLLAGVRADTQYF. The DNA for the CDR3 is TGCAGCGCTAATTTACTAGCGGGAGTACGGGCAGATACGCAGTATTTT.

This clonotype was counted many times. The chain recombines TRBV20-1 with TRBJ2-1; TRBD1 is a possible D gene (5 bases). The V and J ends lost 0 bases and 1 base respectively, with 16 bases between them. CDR1 is DFQATT and CDR2 is SNEGSKA in the germline V gene (reference sequence). The CDR3 contains 17 residues. DNA of the CDR3: TGCAGTGCTAGAGATAAAGAAGGGGAAATATCCTACAATGAGCAGTTCTTC. Translated: CSARDKEGEISYNEQFF.

This clonotype was detected a few times. The chain links TRBV29-1 to TRBJ2-1; 13 positions agree with TRBD2. This CDR3 region has 14 residues. In germline, CDR1 is SQVTM, CDR2 ANQGSEA. With V trimmed by 5 bases and J by 7 bases, 5 bases remained unmatched. DNA for the CDR3: TGCAGCGTTATGGGACTAGCGGGATCTAATGAGCAGTTCTTC. Translated, it gives CSVMGLAGSNEQFF.

This chain links TRBV28 with TRBJ1-1; no firm D call. This CDR3 spans 17 amino acids. Germline V lookup: CDR1 MDHEN, CDR2 SYDVKM. With 3 bases removed from V and 3 bases from J, the gap between germline ends came to 20 bases. For the CDR3, the DNA is TGTGCCAGCAGTTTTCCCCATACGAACCTGCCGGACACTGAAGCTTTCTTT. It is translated as CASSFPHTNLPDTEAFF.

As regards this clonotype: This CDR3 is missing its conserved last phenylalanine or tryptophan, likely due to a read error. This chain connects TRBV12-3 or TRBV12-4 to TRBJ1-1; maybe TRBD1 (6 bases). Trimming left V 0 bases short and J 0 bases short, with 14 bases between. The CDR3 spans 17 residues. CDR3 coding DNA: TGTGCCAGCAGTTTAGCGCGGGGGGCCCTAATGAACACTGAAGCTTTCCTT. Its translation is CASSLARGALMNTEAFL.

Points on this clonotype: A read error may explain this, as a much larger clone is one base away. The chain joins TRBV6-9 to TRBJ2-1; TRBD2 is a possible D gene (5 bases). Germline CDR1 is MNHGY and CDR2 is SVAAGI. CDR3 length equals 15 residues. V was pared by 3 bases and J by 7 bases, with 16 bases between. CDR3 in DNA: TGTGCCAGCAGTTACGCTAGCTCAGGAGGAAATGAGCAGTTCTTC. It is translated as CASSYASSGGNEQFF.

This clonotype was observed at least ten times. The V call is TRBV20-1, the J call TRBJ2-5; a weak D match, TRBD1 (5 bases). Germline-derived CDR1 and CDR2 are DFQATT and SNEGSKA (reference sequence). This CDR3 has 10 amino acids. V lost 5 bases and J 5 bases, leaving 6 bases between the germline ends. The CDR3 spells CSAYRETQYF. Written as DNA, the CDR3 is TGCAGTGCTTACAGGGAGACCCAGTACTTC.

The chain is built from TRBV6-2 or TRBV6-3 and TRBJ2-1; D not certain. The CDR3 consists of 11 residues. V was trimmed by 8 bases and J by 7 bases, leaving 9 bases between them. CDR1 and CDR2 (germline): MNHEY, SVGEGT. The CDR3 sequence is CASCYYNEQFF. CDR3 nucleotide sequence: TGTGCCAGCTGCTATTATAATGAGCAGTTCTTC.